Here is one T cell receptor beta chain with its context. Repertoires were generated with immunoSEQ multiplex PCR, while TCRdb's copy carries only in-frame clones and drops some. The sample lists 150,000 or so clones, over 85% occurring once. The sample comes from a study of control samples from healthy donors and cancer patients. The TCR was taken from a woman aged 55-69 years in good health. Sequencing was performed on blood.

CDR3 region: CSAIWTGAAFF. CDR3 DNA sequence: TGCAGTGCTATTTGGACAGGCGCGGCTTTCTTT. The chain employs TRBV20-1 and TRBJ1-1; 7 positions agree with TRBD1. This CDR3 contains 11 residues. With V trimmed by 4 bases and J by 11 bases, 7 bases remained unmatched. From germline, CDR1 is DFQATT and CDR2 SNEGSKA (reference sequence).